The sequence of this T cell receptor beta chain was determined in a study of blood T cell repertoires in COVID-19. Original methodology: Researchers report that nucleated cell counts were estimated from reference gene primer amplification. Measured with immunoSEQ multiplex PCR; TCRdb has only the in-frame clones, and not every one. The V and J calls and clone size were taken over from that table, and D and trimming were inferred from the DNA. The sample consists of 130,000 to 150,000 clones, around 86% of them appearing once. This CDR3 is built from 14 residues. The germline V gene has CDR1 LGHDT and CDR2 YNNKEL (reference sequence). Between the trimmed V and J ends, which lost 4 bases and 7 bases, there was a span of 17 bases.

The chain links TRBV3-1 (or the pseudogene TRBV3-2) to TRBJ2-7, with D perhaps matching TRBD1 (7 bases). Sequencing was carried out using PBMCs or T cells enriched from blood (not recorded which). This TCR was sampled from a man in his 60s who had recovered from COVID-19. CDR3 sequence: CASSLGGGPGEQYF. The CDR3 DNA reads TGTGCCAGCAGCCTCGGAGGGGGCCCAGGGGAGCAGTACTTC.